These 6 T cell receptor beta chains came from one sample sequenced in a study of long-term antiretroviral therapy in people with HIV. A v3.0 immunoSEQ assay was performed at survey level. This table comes from immunoSEQ multiplex PCR, and its TCRdb copy is limited to in-frame clones, with some not included. This sample has some 31,000 clones, with around 97% found just once. This specimen was unsorted PBMCs, taken 6.9 years after starting antiretroviral therapy. The source of these receptors is a man in his thirties or forties with HIV.

J is TRBJ1-2 and V is TRBV5-4; perhaps TRBD1 as D (5 bases). CDR3 size: 14 residues. Germline V CDR1 and CDR2: SGHNT, YYREEE (reference sequence). The ends were cut back, 2 bases at V and 4 bases at J, with 12 bases in the middle. The CDR3 is CASSLRQRSYGYTF. CDR3 sequence (DNA): TGTGCCAGCAGCTTAAGACAGCGCTCCTATGGCTACACCTTC. Supplemented by reference TRBV5-4 and TRBJ1-2, the full variable domain reads ETGVTQSPTHLIKTRGQQVTLRCSSQSGHNTVSWYQQALGQGPQFIFQYYREEENGRGNFPPRFSGLQFPNYSSELNVNALELDDSALYLCASSLRQRSYGYTFGSGTRLTVV.

V is TRBV7-2 and J is TRBJ1-1, with D unclear. The CDR3 length is 14 residues. Trimming removed 3 bases at V and 4 bases at J, with 12 bases between. Germline V gives CDR1 SGHTA, CDR2 FQGNSA. In DNA, the CDR3 is TGTGCCAGCAGCTTCGAGAGTCTCGTCACTGAAGCTTTCTTT. Encoded protein: CASSFESLVTEAFF.

V usage is TRBV13 and J usage is TRBJ2-5; 9 bases match TRBD2. Losses at the gene ends were 5 bases for V and 4 bases for J; bases not matched to a gene: 8. In germline, CDR1 is PRHDT, CDR2 FYEKMQ (reference sequence). The CDR3 runs 15 residues. The CDR3 here is CASSTRAGGGETQYF. The CDR3 DNA sequence: TGTGCCAGCAGCACCCGGGCGGGAGGGGGAGAGACCCAGTACTTC.

The CDR3 sequence is CASSLEVSGGEQFF. The DNA of the CDR3 is TGTGCCAGCAGCTTAGAAGTGAGCGGGGGTGAGCAGTTCTTC. This chain links TRBV11-2 with TRBJ2-1, with TRBD2 identical over 8 bases. CDR1 is SGHAT and CDR2 is FQNNGV in the germline V gene. The CDR3 is made up of 14 amino acids. The V segment lost 0 bases and the J segment 9 bases; nucleotides outside the gene matches: 4.

The chain combines TRBV5-1 with TRBJ1-1; D is unclear. The V gene lost 0 bases and the J gene lost 1 base, with 4 bases spanning the gap. This CDR3 is built from 13 residues. Germline V CDR1 and CDR2: SGHRS, YFSETQ. The CDR3 region is CASSLVRNTEAFF. The CDR3 DNA reads as TGCGCCAGCAGCTTGGTCCGGAACACTGAAGCTTTCTTT.

V and J are TRBV6-5 and TRBJ1-2; D gene uncertain. Germline V gene sequence: CDR1 MNHEY, CDR2 SVGAGI. This CDR3 has 13 residues. V shed 5 bases and J shed 2 bases, with 9 bases lying between them. The CDR3 coding sequence is TGTGCCAGCAGTGAAAGGAGAAACTATGGCTACACCTTC. Residues: CASSERRNYGYTF.